This TCR beta chain was documented in a study of blood T cell repertoires in COVID-19. About the study: Spain, Italy and the United States supplied samples that represented acute and convalescent COVID-19. T cells, B-cell-depleted T cells, or PBMCs provided the cDNA or gDNA that served as material.

V gave up 2 bases and J gave up 2 bases; unmatched junction bases: 4. Germline V gene lookup returns CDR1 SGHTS and CDR2 YDEGEE. The CDR3 has 15 amino acids. Repertoires were generated with immunoSEQ multiplex PCR, while TCRdb's copy carries only in-frame clones and drops some. The sample gives about 190,000 clones, less than 90% of which show up once; around 3.1% is in the top ten. This sequence was found in a woman in her thirties who had been exposed to COVID-19. This rearrangement joins TRBV5-8 to TRBJ1-2, with 9 bases matching TRBD1. Sequenced input: PBMCs or T cells enriched from blood (not recorded which). Written as DNA, the CDR3 is TGTGCCAGCAGCTTCCCCGGGACAGGGAACTATGGCTACACCTTC. Protein sequence: CASSFPGTGNYGYTF.